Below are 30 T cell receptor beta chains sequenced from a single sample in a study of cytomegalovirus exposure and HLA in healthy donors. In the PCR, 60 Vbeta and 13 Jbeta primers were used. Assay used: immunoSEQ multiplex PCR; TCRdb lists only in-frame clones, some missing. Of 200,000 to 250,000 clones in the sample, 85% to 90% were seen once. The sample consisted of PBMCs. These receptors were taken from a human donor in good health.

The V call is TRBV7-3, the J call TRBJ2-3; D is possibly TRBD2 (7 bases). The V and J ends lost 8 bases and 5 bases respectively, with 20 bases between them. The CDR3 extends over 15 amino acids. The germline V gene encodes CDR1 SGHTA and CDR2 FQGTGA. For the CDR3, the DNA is TGTGCCAGCGCAAGGGGGGCGGGAGATCAAGATACGCAGTATTTT. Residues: CASARGAGDQDTQYF.

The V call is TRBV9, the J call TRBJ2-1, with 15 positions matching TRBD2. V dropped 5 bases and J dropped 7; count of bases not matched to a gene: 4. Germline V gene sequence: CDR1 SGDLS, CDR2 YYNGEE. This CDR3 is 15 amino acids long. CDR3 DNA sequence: TGTGCCAGCAGTGCGGGACTAGCGGGAGGAAATGAGCAGTTCTTC. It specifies CASSAGLAGGNEQFF.

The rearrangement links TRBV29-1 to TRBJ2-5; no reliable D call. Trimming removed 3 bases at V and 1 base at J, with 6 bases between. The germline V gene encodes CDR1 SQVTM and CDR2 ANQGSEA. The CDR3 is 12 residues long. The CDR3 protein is CSVDSSQETQYF. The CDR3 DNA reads TGCAGCGTTGATAGTAGCCAAGAGACCCAGTACTTC.

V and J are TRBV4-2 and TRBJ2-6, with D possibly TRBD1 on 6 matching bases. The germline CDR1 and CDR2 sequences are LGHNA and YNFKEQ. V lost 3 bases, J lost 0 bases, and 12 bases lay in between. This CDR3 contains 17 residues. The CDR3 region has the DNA TGTGCCAGCAGCCACAGGGGCGTCCCCTCTGGGGCCAACGTCCTGACTTTC. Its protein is CASSHRGVPSGANVLTF.

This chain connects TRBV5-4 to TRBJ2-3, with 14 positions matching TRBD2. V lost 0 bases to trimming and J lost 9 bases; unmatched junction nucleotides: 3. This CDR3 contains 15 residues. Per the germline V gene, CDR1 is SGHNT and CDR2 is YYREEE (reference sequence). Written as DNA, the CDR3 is TGTGCCAGCAGCTTGGGACTAGCGGGAGGGGAAACGCAGTATTTT. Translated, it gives CASSLGLAGGETQYF.

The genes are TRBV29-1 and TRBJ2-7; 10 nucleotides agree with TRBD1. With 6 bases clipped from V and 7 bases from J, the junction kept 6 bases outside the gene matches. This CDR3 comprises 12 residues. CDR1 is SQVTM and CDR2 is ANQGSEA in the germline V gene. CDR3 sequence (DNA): TGCAGCGTGGGGGACAGGGGTATGGAGCAGTACTTC. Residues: CSVGDRGMEQYF.

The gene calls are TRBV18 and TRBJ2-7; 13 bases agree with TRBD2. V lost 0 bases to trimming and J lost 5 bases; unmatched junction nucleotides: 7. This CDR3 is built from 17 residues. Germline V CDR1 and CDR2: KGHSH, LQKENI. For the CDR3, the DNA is TGTGCCAGCTCACCACCGGGAACGGGACTAGCGGGAAACGAGCAGTACTTC. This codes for CASSPPGTGLAGNEQYF.

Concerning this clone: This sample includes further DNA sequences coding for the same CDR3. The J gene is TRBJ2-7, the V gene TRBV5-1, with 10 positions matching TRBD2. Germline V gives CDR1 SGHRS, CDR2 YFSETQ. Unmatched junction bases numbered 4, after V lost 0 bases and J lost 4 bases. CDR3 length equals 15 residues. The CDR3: CASSLGLAGWYEQYF. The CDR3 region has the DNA TGCGCCAGCAGCTTGGGACTAGCGGGCTGGTACGAGCAGTACTTC.

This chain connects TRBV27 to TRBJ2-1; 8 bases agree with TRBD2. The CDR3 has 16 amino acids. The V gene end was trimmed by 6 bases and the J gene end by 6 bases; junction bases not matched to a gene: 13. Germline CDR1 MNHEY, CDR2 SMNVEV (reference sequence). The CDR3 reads CASSPPASGSPNEQFF. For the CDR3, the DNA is TGTGCCAGCAGCCCTCCAGCGAGCGGGAGTCCCAATGAGCAGTTCTTC.

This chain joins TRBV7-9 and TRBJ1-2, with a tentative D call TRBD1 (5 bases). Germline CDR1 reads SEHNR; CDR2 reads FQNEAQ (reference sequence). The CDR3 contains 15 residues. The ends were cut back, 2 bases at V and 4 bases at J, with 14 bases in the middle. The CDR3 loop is CASSLRDSETYGYTF. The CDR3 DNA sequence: TGTGCCAGCAGCTTAAGAGACAGTGAAACCTATGGCTACACCTTC.

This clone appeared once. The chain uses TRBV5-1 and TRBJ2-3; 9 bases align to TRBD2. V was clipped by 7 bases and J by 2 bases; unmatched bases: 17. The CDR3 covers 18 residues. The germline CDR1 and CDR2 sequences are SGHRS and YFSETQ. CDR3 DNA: TGCGCCAGCCGCCTTGGGCTAGCGGGAACCCTGTCCACAGATACGCAGTATTTT. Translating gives CASRLGLAGTLSTDTQYF.

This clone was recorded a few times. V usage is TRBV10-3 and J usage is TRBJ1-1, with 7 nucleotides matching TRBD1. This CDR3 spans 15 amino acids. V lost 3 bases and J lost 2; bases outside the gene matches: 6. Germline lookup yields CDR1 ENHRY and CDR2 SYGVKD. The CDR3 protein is CAISDRQGFNTEAFF. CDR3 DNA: TGTGCCATCAGTGACCGACAGGGCTTCAACACTGAAGCTTTCTTT.

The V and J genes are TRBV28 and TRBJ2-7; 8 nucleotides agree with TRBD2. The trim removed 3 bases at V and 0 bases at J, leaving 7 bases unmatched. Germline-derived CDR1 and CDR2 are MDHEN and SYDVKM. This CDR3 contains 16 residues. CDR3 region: CASSLFGTRLSYEQYF. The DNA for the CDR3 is TGTGCCAGCAGTTTGTTCGGGACTAGGCTCTCCTACGAGCAGTACTTC.

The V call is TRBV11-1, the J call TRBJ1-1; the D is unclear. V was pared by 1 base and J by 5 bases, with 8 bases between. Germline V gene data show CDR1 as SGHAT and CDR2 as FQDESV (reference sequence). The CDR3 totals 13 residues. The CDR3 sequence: CASSLEEGTEAFF. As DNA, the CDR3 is TGTGCCAGCAGCTTAGAAGAGGGAACTGAAGCTTTCTTT.

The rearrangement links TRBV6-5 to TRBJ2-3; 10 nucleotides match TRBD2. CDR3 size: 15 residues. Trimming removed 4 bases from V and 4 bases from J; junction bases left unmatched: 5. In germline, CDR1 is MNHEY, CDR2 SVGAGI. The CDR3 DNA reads TGTGCCAGCAGTTCCGAGCTAGCGGGAGCAGATACGCAGTATTTT. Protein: CASSSELAGADTQYF.

DNA for the CDR3: TGTGCCAGCAGCCCCAACCCTCAGGGGAGCACTGAAGCTTTCTTT. Translated: CASSPNPQGSTEAFF. J is TRBJ1-1 and V is TRBV2; D possibly corresponds to TRBD1 (6 bases). The CDR3 runs to 15 residues. CDR1 and CDR2 from the germline V gene are SNHLY and FYNNEI. Trimming removed 6 bases at V and 4 bases at J, with 18 bases between. Variable domain in full (rest from reference TRBV2 and TRBJ1-1): EPEVTQTPSHQVTQMGQEVILRCVPISNHLYFYWYRQILGQKVEFLVSFYNNEISEKSEIFDDQFSVERPDGSNFTLKIRSTKLEDSAMYFCASSPNPQGSTEAFFGQGTRLTVV.

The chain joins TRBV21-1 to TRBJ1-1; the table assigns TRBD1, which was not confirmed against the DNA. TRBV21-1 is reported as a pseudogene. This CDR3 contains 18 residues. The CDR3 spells CASSKTPYDRPLNTEAFF. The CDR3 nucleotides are TGTGCCAGCAGCAAAACCCCCTATGACAGGCCTTTGAACACTGAAGCTTTCTTT.

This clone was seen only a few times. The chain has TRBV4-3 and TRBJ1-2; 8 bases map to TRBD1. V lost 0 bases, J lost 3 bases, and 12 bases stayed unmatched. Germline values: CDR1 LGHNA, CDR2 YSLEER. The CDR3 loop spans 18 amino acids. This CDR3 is CASSQDPPGTGYDYGYTF. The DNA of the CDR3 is TGCGCCAGCAGCCAAGATCCCCCTGGGACAGGATACGACTATGGCTACACCTTC.

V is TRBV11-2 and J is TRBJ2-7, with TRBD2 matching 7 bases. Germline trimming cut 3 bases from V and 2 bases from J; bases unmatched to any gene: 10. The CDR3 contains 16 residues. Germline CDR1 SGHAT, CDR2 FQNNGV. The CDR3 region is CASSFLGAGAAYEQYF. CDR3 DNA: TGTGCCAGCAGCTTCCTCGGGGCGGGAGCTGCCTACGAGCAGTACTTC.

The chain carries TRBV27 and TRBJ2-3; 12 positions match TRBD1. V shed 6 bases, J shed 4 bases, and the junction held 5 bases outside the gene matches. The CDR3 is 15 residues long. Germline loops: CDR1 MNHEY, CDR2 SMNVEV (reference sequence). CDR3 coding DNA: TGTGCCAGCAGAACCGGGACAGGGGGCCCAGATACGCAGTATTTT. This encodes CASRTGTGGPDTQYF.

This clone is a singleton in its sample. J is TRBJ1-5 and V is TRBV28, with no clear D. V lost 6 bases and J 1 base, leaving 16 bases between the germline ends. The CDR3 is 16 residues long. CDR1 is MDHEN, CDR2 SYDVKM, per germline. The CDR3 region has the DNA TGTGCCAGCAGGCTGGATATGTTGAGGAGCAATCAGCCCCAGCATTTT. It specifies CASRLDMLRSNQPQHF.

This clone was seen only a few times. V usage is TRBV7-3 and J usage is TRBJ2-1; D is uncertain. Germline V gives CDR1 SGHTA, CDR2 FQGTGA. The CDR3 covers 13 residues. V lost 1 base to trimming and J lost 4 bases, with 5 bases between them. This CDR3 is CASSLNEYNEQFF. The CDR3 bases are TGTGCCAGCAGCTTAAACGAGTACAATGAGCAGTTCTTC. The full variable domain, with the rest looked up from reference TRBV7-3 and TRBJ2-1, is GAGVSQTPSNKVTEKGKYVELRCDPISGHTALYWYRQSLGQGPEFLIYFQGTGAADDSGLPNDRFFAVRPEGSVSTLKIQRTERGDSAVYLCASSLNEYNEQFFGPGTRLTVL.

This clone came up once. CDR3 protein: CASSITTSGIYNEQFF. CDR3 DNA sequence: TGTGCCAGTAGTATAACCACTAGCGGGATCTACAATGAGCAGTTCTTC. The J gene is TRBJ2-1, the V gene TRBV19; 10 bases line up with TRBD2. The trim removed 2 bases at V and 3 bases at J, leaving 4 bases unmatched. Germline loops: CDR1 LNHDA, CDR2 SQIVND (reference sequence). The CDR3 runs 16 residues.

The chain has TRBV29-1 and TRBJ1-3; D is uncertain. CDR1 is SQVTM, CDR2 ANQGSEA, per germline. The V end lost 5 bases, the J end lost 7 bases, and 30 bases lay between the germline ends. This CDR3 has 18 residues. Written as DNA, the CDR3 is TGCAGCGTTTTGGGCAACCCACACGGAACCTCTGGCTTGAACACCATATATTTT. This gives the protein CSVLGNPHGTSGLNTIYF.

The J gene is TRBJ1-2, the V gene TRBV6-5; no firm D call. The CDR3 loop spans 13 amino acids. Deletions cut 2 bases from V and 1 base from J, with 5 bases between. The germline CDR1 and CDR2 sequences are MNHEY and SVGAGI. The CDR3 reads CASSYADNYGYTF. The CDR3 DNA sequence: TGTGCCAGCAGTTACGCAGATAACTATGGCTACACCTTC.

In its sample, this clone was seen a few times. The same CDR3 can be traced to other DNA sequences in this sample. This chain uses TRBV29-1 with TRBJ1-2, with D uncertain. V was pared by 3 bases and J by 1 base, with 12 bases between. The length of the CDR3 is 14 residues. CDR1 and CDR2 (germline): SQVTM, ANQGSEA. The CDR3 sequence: CSVEGRGRNYGYTF. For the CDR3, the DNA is TGCAGCGTTGAGGGTCGGGGTCGTAACTATGGCTACACCTTC.

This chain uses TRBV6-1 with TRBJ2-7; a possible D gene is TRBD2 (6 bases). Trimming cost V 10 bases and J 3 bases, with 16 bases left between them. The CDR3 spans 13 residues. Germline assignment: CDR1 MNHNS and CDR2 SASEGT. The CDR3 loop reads CATGGDGFYEQYF. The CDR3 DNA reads TGTGCCACAGGAGGGGACGGTTTCTACGAGCAGTACTTC.

The CDR3 sequence is CSARNLETQYF. The CDR3 nucleotides read TGCAGTGCCCGTAATCTTGAGACCCAGTACTTC. This chain links TRBV20-1 with TRBJ2-5; D remains ambiguous. The V end lost 6 bases, the J end lost 5 bases, and 10 bases lay between the germline ends. Germline V lookup: CDR1 DFQATT, CDR2 SNEGSKA (reference sequence). The CDR3 spans 11 residues.

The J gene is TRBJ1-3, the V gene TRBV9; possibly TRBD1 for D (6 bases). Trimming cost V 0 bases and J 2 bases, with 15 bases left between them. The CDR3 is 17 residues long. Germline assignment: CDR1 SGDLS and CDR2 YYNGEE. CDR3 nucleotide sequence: TGTGCCAGCAGCGTAGATCCCTTGGGACACGCTGGAAACACCATATATTTT. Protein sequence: CASSVDPLGHAGNTIYF.

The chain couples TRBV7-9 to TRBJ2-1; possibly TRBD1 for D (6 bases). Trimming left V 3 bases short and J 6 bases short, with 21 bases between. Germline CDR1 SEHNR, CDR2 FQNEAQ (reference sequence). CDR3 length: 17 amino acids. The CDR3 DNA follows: TGTGCCAGCAGCTTGAGGCGACAGGTTCAGGGGTCCAATGAGCAGTTCTTC. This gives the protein CASSLRRQVQGSNEQFF.